This T cell receptor beta chain was observed in a study of blood T cell repertoires in COVID-19. The CDR3 runs to 17 residues. Germline assignment: CDR1 LGHNA and CDR2 YNFKEQ. Trimming removed 2 bases from V and 4 bases from J, with 17 bases in between. The protocol was immunoSEQ multiplex PCR, while the TCRdb copy is restricted to in-frame clones and leaves out a portion. The sample lists some 410,000 clones, around 87% occurring once. The TCR originated in a woman aged 25 to 45 with acute COVID-19. The chain carries TRBV4-2 and TRBJ1-4; possible D gene TRBD1, 6 bases. The sequencing sample was made of PBMCs or T cells enriched from blood (not recorded which). CDR3 DNA sequence: TGTGCCAGCAGCCAACAAACTGGGGGGGCCCTTAATGAAAAACTGTTTTTT. Translation: CASSQQTGGALNEKLFF.